Below, 27 T cell receptor beta chains from the same sample are listed, as sequenced in a study of molecular identifiers for immune sequencing clone quantification. TCRdb analysed the PCR reads with MiXCR anew, one entry per CDR3 protein. Of just under 65,000 distinct CDR3 sequences listed, roughly a fifth are singletons. The specimen sequenced was naive CD8+ T cells from blood, with Jurkat cell RNA spiked in. Subset: FACS-sorted CD8+CD4-CCR7+CD45RA+ naive T cells. Receptors originate from a human donor in good health. Some libraries in this study had Jurkat cell RNA spiked in.

The J gene is TRBJ2-1, the V gene TRBV7-6; D remains ambiguous. V was trimmed by 8 bases and J by 4 bases, leaving 6 bases between them. CDR3 length: 11 residues. CDR1 is SGHVS and CDR2 is FNYEAQ in the germline V gene. The chain's CDR3 is CASGSYNEQFF. Written as DNA, the CDR3 is TGTGCCAGCGGGTCGTACAATGAGCAGTTCTTC.

Many counts were recorded for this clonotype. The gene calls are TRBV4-3 and TRBJ2-1; 12 bases match TRBD2. V gave up 0 bases and J gave up 8 bases; unmatched junction bases: 8. This CDR3 spans 17 amino acids. Germline V gene sequence: CDR1 LGHNA, CDR2 YSLEER. Written as DNA, the CDR3 is TGCGCCAGCAGCCAAGATCTGCCTAGCGGGAGGGCCGATGAGCAGTTCTTC. Protein product: CASSQDLPSGRADEQFF.

V is TRBV27 and J is TRBJ1-1; D call uncertain. CDR1 MNHEY and CDR2 SMNVEV come from the germline V gene (reference sequence). Trimming took off 0 bases at V and 0 bases at J, with 8 bases between the two ends. This CDR3 is 15 amino acids long. The CDR3 DNA reads TGTGCCAGCAGTTTATCGTTCACAGTGAACACTGAAGCTTTCTTT. It codes for CASSLSFTVNTEAFF.

This clonotype has at least ten counts. The rearrangement joins TRBV4-1 to TRBJ1-1; D gene ambiguous. V lost 1 base and J 4 bases, leaving 7 bases between the germline ends. Germline CDR1 MGHRA, CDR2 YSYEKL. The CDR3 covers 13 residues. In nucleotides, the CDR3 is TGCGCCAGCAGCCAAGTTTCCGGCACTGAAGCTTTCTTT. It yields the protein CASSQVSGTEAFF.

This clonotype was seen many times. This chain links TRBV28 with TRBJ1-1, with 7 bases lining up with TRBD1. Germline CDR1 is MDHEN and CDR2 is SYDVKM. The CDR3 is 15 amino acids. V trimming: 7 bases; J trimming: 4 bases; junction bases outside the gene matches: 12. This CDR3 is CASNFPRTGVTEAFF. Written as DNA, the CDR3 is TGTGCCAGCAATTTTCCCCGAACAGGGGTCACTGAAGCTTTCTTT.

This clonotype was picked up many times. The genes are TRBV24-1 and TRBJ2-3; D gene uncertain. There are 12 residues in the CDR3. In germline, CDR1 is KGHDR, CDR2 SFDVKD. V lost 1 base and J lost 2, with 0 bases in between. The CDR3 DNA follows: TGTGCCACCAGTGATTTCACAGATACGCAGTATTTT. It codes for CATSDFTDTQYF.

This clonotype came up a few times. The DNA for the CDR3 is TGTGCCATCAATGACCTTAGCTCAGGGGGCGCCATGCCGTCCACTGAAGCTTTCTTT. It codes for CAINDLSSGGAMPSTEAFF. The V call is TRBV10-3, the J call TRBJ1-1; TRBD1 agrees at 8 bases. The ends lost 7 bases at V and 4 bases at J; junction bases unmatched: 23. The V gene's germline CDR1 is ENHRY and CDR2 SYGVKD. The length of the CDR3 is 19 residues.

As concerns this clonotype: With a much larger clone just one base away, this may be a read error. This rearrangement joins TRBV28 to TRBJ1-1; D remains ambiguous. Germline V lookup: CDR1 MDHEN, CDR2 SYDVKM. The CDR3 extends over 13 amino acids. V lost 6 bases to trimming and J lost 3 bases, with 11 bases between them. CDR3 amino acids: CASRILGDTEAFF. CDR3 DNA: TGTGCCAGCAGGATACTGGGCGACACTGAAGCTTTCTTT.

This clonotype was detected a few times. The genes are TRBV24-1 and TRBJ1-5; D not resolved. V was shortened by 4 bases and J by 1 base, with 7 bases between the two germline ends. In germline, CDR1 is KGHDR, CDR2 SFDVKD. The CDR3 length is 14 residues. CDR3 amino acids: CATSELGSNQPQHF. The CDR3 DNA reads TGTGCCACCAGTGAATTAGGGAGCAATCAGCCCCAGCATTTT.

Notes on this clonotype: A read error may be the cause here, since a much bigger clone is one base away. V usage is TRBV24-1 and J usage is TRBJ2-5; D not resolved. V dropped 12 bases and J dropped 6 bases, with 13 bases sitting between them. Per the germline V gene, CDR1 is KGHDR and CDR2 is SFDVKD. There are 11 residues in the CDR3. CDR3 bases: TGTGCCGCCTCCCACCAGAAGACCCAGTACTTC. Amino acid sequence: CAASHQKTQYF.

This clonotype was seen many times. The genes are TRBV20-1 and TRBJ1-2, with TRBD1 matching 9 bases. This CDR3 comprises 15 residues. CDR1 is DFQATT and CDR2 is SNEGSKA in the germline V gene (reference sequence). Germline trimming cut 2 bases from V and 4 bases from J; bases unmatched to any gene: 8. CDR3 coding DNA: TGCAGTGCTAGACTTAGGACAGGGGCTGCCTATGGCTACACCTTC. Translation gives CSARLRTGAAYGYTF.

The J gene is TRBJ2-1, the V gene TRBV6-2 or TRBV6-3; D call uncertain. The germline V gene has CDR1 MNHEY and CDR2 SVGEGT. The germline V and J ends were trimmed by 7 bases and 8 bases, with 15 bases remaining between them. The CDR3 covers 13 residues. This CDR3 is CASNLTVPHEQFF. The CDR3 bases are TGTGCCAGCAACCTAACGGTACCCCATGAGCAGTTCTTC.

The sample holds many counts of this clonotype. The chain links TRBV4-3 to TRBJ2-3, with D possibly called TRBD1 or TRBD2 (5 bases each). Deletions cut 1 base from V and 0 bases from J, with 11 bases between. The CDR3 length is 16 residues. Germline V gene lookup returns CDR1 LGHNA and CDR2 YSLEER. In DNA form, the CDR3 reads TGCGCCAGCAGCCAAGTCCCGGGGCCTAGCACAGATACGCAGTATTTT. Its protein is CASSQVPGPSTDTQYF.

This clonotype was picked up many times. The chain recombines TRBV4-1 with TRBJ2-1, with unresolved D. The CDR3 covers 17 residues. V lost 1 base to trimming and J lost 0 bases, with 13 bases between them. Germline values: CDR1 MGHRA, CDR2 YSYEKL. The CDR3 DNA is TGCGCCAGCAGCCAAGGTTCCGGGCCAAACTCCTACAATGAGCAGTTCTTC. This codes for CASSQGSGPNSYNEQFF.

This clonotype came up once. The junction departs from germline at one end; a sequencing error may be responsible. The CDR3 DNA follows: TGTGTTAGTGGTTTGGTCAACGGGCGGAAGTATGGCTACACCTTC. Protein: CVSGLVNGRKYGYTF. The chain has TRBV12-5 and TRBJ1-2; D gene ambiguous. CDR3 size: 15 residues. In germline, CDR1 is LGHNT, CDR2 FRNRAP.

This clonotype was seen many times. The chain uses TRBV7-8 and TRBJ2-3; D might be TRBD1 or TRBD2, each matching 5 bases. CDR1 is SGHVS and CDR2 is FQNEAQ in the germline V gene. The V end was cut by 5 bases, the J end by 4 bases, with 16 bases between. The length of the CDR3 is 15 residues. The CDR3 nucleotides read TGTGCCAGCAGCGGGACCGGTTCCCCGGCAGATACGCAGTATTTT. Translating it yields CASSGTGSPADTQYF.

This clonotype was picked up many times. The V and J genes are TRBV7-9 and TRBJ2-3, with TRBD2 identical over 11 bases. The CDR3 consists of 16 residues. The germline V gene encodes CDR1 SEHNR and CDR2 FQNEAQ (reference sequence). J was trimmed by 2 bases and V by 5 bases; bases with no gene match: 6. The CDR3 region has the DNA TGTGCCAGCAGCCGCCGGACTAGCGGGCCCACAGATACGCAGTATTTT. This encodes CASSRRTSGPTDTQYF.

Notes on this clonotype: A clone one base away is much larger, so this may be a read error. V and J are TRBV7-2 and TRBJ2-3, with D tentatively TRBD2 (6 bases). V lost 9 bases, J lost 4 bases, and 20 bases lay in between. Germline-derived CDR1 and CDR2 are SGHTA and FQGNSA. The CDR3 spans 15 residues. The CDR3 DNA is TGTGCCAGTGGGGGGAGCGGACAATACGCAGATACGCAGTATTTT. Translation gives CASGGSGQYADTQYF.

This clonotype was detected ten times or more. CDR3 amino acids: CASRAGTAHGYTF. The CDR3 DNA follows: TGTGCCAGCAGGGCAGGGACAGCGCATGGCTACACCTTC. This rearrangement joins TRBV6-5 to TRBJ1-2; 7 bases are a match to TRBD1. Germline V gene sequence: CDR1 MNHEY, CDR2 SVGAGI. The CDR3 runs 13 residues. The junction had 7 bases not matched to a gene; V was cut back by 6 bases and J by 6 bases.

This clonotype was seen many times. V is TRBV27 and J is TRBJ2-2, with TRBD2 matching 8 bases. Trimming cost V 0 bases and J 3 bases; bases outside gene matches: 12. The CDR3 sequence is 19 residues long. Germline CDR1 reads MNHEY; CDR2 reads SMNVEV (reference sequence). The chain's CDR3 is CASSLSSGEGVRDTGELFF. The CDR3 coding sequence is TGTGCCAGCAGTTTATCTAGCGGGGAGGGGGTTAGGGACACCGGGGAGCTGTTTTTT.

A word on this clonotype: A single base separates this from a much larger clone, so it may be a read error. This chain connects TRBV7-3 to TRBJ2-1; 10 bases match TRBD2. There are 14 residues in the CDR3. With V trimmed by 4 bases and J by 10 bases, 7 bases remained unmatched. Germline V CDR1 and CDR2: SGHTA, FQGTGA. CDR3 coding DNA: TGTGCCAGCAGCTCTAGCGGGAGAGCAGTAGAGCAGTTCTTC. Encoded protein: CASSSSGRAVEQFF.

This clonotype was observed at least ten times. The chain links TRBV7-2 to TRBJ2-7; maybe TRBD1 (6 bases). Germline-derived CDR1 and CDR2 are SGHTA and FQGNSA. This CDR3 has 14 amino acids. V gave up 1 base and J gave up 3 bases, with 10 bases separating them. This CDR3 is CASSLVGALYEQYF. The CDR3, as DNA: TGTGCCAGCAGCTTAGTGGGGGCCCTCTACGAGCAGTACTTC.

The chain carries TRBV5-4 and TRBJ2-7, with TRBD1 identical over 7 bases. Germline lookup yields CDR1 SGHNT and CDR2 YYREEE (reference sequence). The CDR3 contains 14 residues. Trimming at V came to 4 bases and at J to 5 bases, leaving 9 bases not matched to a gene. The CDR3 DNA is TGTGCCAGCAGCCCCTACAGGGGTTCCCACGAGCAGTACTTC. It translates to CASSPYRGSHEQYF. Full variable domain (rest looked up from reference TRBV5-4 and TRBJ2-7): ETGVTQSPTHLIKTRGQQVTLRCSSQSGHNTVSWYQQALGQGPQFIFQYYREEENGRGNFPPRFSGLQFPNYSSELNVNALELDDSALYLCASSPYRGSHEQYFGPGTRLTVT.

In this sample, this clonotype turned up many times. The V gene is TRBV20-1, the J gene TRBJ2-5, with 7 nucleotides matching TRBD1. V lost 4 bases and J lost 0; bases outside the gene matches: 8. Per germline, CDR1 DFQATT and CDR2 SNEGSKA (reference sequence). CDR3 length equals 15 residues. CDR3 nucleotide sequence: TGCAGTGCTACAGAATACAGGGGAAACCAAGAGACCCAGTACTTC. Protein sequence: CSATEYRGNQETQYF.

The sample holds a few counts of this clonotype. The V call is TRBV5-5, the J call TRBJ2-7; weak D call: TRBD1 (6 bases). CDR3 length: 13 amino acids. The V end lost 7 bases, the J end lost 0 bases, and 11 bases lay between the germline ends. Germline V gene lookup returns CDR1 SGHKS and CDR2 YYEKEE (reference sequence). CDR3 sequence: CASRTDSSYEQYF. The CDR3 DNA reads as TGTGCCAGCCGGACAGACTCCTCCTACGAGCAGTACTTC. The entire variable domain, with the rest obtained from reference TRBV5-5 and TRBJ2-7, is as follows: DAGVTQSPTHLIKTRGQQVTLRCSPISGHKSVSWYQQVLGQGPQFIFQYYEKEERGRGNFPDRFSARQFPNYSSELNVNALLLGDSALYLCASRTDSSYEQYFGPGTRLTVT.

The chain couples TRBV4-1 to TRBJ2-7, with D tentatively TRBD2 (7 bases). This CDR3 has 15 amino acids. Deletions cut 3 bases from V and 6 bases from J, with 18 bases between. The V gene's germline CDR1 is MGHRA and CDR2 YSYEKL. This CDR3 reads CASSQIGGLSCEQYF. The CDR3 bases are TGCGCCAGCAGCCAGATCGGGGGGCTTTCTTGCGAGCAGTACTTC.

This clonotype occurred many times. V is TRBV6-6 and J is TRBJ1-1, with unresolved D. CDR3 length: 13 residues. The germline V gene encodes CDR1 MNHNY and CDR2 SVGAGI (reference sequence). V was pared by 5 bases and J by 8 bases, with 15 bases between. The CDR3 DNA reads as TGTGCCAGCAGTCACGAAATTGTCACCGAAGCTTTCTTT. This sequence encodes CASSHEIVTEAFF.